This TCR beta chain was observed in a study of T cell repertoires in cytomegalovirus infection. Looking at the study overall: CMV epitopes used comprised recently identified HLA-C-restricted ones and well-studied HLA-B-restricted ones. Evidence of both CMV infection and a matching HLA type came from public TCR beta signatures.

Points from the study as a whole: Cumulated frequencies of public TCR beta families served to identify carriers of CMV plus the relevant HLA. Clonotype analysis showed dominance of the ex vivo response by HLA-C-restricted CMV-specific TCR beta clonotypes.

TCRdb analysed the reads with MiXCR anew, one entry per CDR3 protein. Of approximately 1,000,000 distinct CDR3 sequences listed, less than 35% are singletons. This CDR3 contains 19 residues. Per germline, CDR1 LGHNT and CDR2 FRNRAP. V lost 6 bases and J 0 bases, leaving 21 bases between the germline ends. This clonotype was detected a few times. Its antigen is as yet unknown. The clonotype was recovered from a human donor in good health (CMV status not recorded). Some clones in this sample may be carry-over from other donors' samples. The rearrangement joins TRBV12-5 to TRBJ2-6, with TRBD1 as a possible D gene (6 bases). This material consisted of cultured CD8+ T cells from PBMCs, taken from culture after CMV antigen stimulation. In DNA, the CDR3 is TGTGCTAGTGGCTACCTTTTCGGCAGGGGTTTCTCTGGGGCCAACGTCCTGACTTTC. Its protein product is CASGYLFGRGFSGANVLTF.